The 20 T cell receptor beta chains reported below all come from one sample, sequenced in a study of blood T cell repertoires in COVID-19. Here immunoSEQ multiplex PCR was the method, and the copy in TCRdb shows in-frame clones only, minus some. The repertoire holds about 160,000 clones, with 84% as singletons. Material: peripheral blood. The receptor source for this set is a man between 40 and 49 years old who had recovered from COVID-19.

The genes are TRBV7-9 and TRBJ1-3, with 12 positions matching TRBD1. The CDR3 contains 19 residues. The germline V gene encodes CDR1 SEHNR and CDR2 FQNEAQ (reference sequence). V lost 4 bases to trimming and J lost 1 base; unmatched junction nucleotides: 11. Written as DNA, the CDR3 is TGTGCCAGCAGCTCGGGGGGACAGGGGGCTCAAATTTCTGGAAACACCATATATTTT. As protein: CASSSGGQGAQISGNTIYF.

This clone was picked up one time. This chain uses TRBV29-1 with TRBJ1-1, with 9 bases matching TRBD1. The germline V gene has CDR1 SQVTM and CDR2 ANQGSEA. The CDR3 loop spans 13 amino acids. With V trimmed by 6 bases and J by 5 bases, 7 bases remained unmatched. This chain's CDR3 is CSVDRGILTEAFF. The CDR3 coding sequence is TGCAGCGTAGACAGGGGGATATTGACTGAAGCTTTCTTT.

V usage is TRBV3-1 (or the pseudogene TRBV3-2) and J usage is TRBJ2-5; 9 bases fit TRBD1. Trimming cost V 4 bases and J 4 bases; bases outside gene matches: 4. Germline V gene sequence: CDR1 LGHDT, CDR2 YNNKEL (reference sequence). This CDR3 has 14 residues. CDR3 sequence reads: CASSLQGAAETQYF. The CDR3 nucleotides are TGTGCCAGCAGCCTACAGGGGGCTGCAGAGACCCAGTACTTC.

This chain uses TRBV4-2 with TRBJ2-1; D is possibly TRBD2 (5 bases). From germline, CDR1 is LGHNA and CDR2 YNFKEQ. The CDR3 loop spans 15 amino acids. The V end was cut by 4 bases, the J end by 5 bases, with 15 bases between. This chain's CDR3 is CASSPRRTGDNEQFF. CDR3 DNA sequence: TGTGCCAGCAGCCCTCGTAGGACTGGAGACAATGAGCAGTTCTTC.

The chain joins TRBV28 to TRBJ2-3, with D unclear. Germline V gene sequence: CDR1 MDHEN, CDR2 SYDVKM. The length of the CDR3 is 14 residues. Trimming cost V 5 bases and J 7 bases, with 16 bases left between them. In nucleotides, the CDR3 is TGTGCCAGCAGTGGTTCAGACTCGACCCATACGCAGTATTTT. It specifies CASSGSDSTHTQYF.

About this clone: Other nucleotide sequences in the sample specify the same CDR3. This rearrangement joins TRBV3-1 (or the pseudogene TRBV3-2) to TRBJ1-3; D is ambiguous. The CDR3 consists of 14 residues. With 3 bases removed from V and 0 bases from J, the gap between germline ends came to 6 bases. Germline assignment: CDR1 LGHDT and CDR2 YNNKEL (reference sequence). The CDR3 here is CASSQRDSGNTIYF. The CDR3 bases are TGTGCCAGCAGCCAGCGGGACTCTGGAAACACCATATATTTT.

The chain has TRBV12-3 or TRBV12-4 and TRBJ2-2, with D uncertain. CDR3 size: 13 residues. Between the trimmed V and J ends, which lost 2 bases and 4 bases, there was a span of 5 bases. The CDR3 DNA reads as TGTGCCAGCAGTTTAAGCGCCACCGGGGAGCTGTTTTTT. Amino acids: CASSLSATGELFF.

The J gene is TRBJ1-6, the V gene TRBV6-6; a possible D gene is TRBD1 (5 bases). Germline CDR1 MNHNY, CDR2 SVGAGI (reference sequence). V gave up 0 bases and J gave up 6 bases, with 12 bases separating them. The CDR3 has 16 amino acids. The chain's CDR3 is CASSYSTVGGNSPLHF. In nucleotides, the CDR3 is TGTGCCAGCAGTTACTCTACGGTCGGGGGTAATTCACCCCTCCACTTT.

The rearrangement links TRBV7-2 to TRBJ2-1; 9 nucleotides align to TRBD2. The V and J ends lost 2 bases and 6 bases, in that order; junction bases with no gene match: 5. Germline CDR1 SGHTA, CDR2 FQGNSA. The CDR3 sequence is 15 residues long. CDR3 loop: CASSLRAGGANEQFF. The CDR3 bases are TGTGCCAGCAGCTTACGAGCGGGAGGCGCCAATGAGCAGTTCTTC.

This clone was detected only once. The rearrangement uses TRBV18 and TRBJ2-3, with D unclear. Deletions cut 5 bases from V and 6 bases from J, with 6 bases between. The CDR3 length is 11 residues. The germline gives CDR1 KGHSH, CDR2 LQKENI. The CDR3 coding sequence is TGTGCCAGCTCAAGTAGTGATACGCAGTATTTT. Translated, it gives CASSSSDTQYF.

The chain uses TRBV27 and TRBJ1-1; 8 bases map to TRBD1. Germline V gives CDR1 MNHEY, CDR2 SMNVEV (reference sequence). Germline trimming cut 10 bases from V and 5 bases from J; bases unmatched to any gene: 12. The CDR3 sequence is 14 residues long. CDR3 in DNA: TGTGCCACCCTCAGGGACAGGACCATGACTGAAGCTTTCTTT. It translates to CATLRDRTMTEAFF.

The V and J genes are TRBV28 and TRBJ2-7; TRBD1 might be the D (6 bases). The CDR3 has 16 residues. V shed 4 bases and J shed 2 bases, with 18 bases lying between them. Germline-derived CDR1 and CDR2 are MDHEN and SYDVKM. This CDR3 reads CASSSDPVGQTYEQYF. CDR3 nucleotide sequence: TGTGCCAGCAGTTCCGACCCCGTTGGACAGACCTACGAGCAGTACTTC.

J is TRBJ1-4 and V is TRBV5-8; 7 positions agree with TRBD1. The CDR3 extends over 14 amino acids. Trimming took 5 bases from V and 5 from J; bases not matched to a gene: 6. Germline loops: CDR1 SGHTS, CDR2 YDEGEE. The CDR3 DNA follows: TGTGCCAGCAGGAGAGGGACAGTCAATGAAAAACTGTTTTTT. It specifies CASRRGTVNEKLFF.

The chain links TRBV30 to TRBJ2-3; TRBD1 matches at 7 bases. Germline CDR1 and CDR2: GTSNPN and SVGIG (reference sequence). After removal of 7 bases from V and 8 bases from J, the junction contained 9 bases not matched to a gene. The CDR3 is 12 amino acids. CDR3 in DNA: TGTGCCTTCGACAGGGACCAGACTACGCAGTATTTT. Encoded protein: CAFDRDQTTQYF.

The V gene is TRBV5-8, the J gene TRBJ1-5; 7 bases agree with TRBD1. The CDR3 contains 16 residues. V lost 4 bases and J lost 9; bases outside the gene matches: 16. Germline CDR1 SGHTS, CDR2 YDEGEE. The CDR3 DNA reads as TGTGCCAGCAGCCCCGGACAGGCTCAAGCCAAGTGGCCCCAGCATTTT. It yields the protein CASSPGQAQAKWPQHF.

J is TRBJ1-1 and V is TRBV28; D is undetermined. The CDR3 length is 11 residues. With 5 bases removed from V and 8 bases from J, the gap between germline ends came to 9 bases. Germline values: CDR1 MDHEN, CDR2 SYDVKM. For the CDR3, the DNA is TGTGCCAGCAGTCTGGGCCGCGAAGCTTTCTTT. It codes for CASSLGREAFF.

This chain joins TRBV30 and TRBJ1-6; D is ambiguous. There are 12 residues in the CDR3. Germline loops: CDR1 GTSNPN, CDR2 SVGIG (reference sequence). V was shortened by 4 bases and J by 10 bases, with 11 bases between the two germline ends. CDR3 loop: CAWKGSGSPLHF. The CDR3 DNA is TGTGCCTGGAAAGGGAGTGGGTCACCCCTCCACTTT.

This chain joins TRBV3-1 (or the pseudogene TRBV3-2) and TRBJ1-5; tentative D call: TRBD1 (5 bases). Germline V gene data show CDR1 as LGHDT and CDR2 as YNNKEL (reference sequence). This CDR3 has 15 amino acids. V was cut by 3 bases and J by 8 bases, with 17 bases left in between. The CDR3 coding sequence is TGTGCCAGCAGCCAGAGTTTTAATCTAGGGGAGCCCCAGCATTTT. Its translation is CASSQSFNLGEPQHF.

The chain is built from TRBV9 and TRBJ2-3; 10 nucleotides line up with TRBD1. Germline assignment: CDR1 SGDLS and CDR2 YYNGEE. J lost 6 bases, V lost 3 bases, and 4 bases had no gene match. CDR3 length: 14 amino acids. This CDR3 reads CASSDWTGGDTQYF. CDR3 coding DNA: TGTGCCAGCAGCGACTGGACAGGGGGGGATACGCAGTATTTT.

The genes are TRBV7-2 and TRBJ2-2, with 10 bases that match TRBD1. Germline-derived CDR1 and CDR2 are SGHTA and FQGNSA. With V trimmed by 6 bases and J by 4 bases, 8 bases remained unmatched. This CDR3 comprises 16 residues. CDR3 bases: TGTGCCAGCAGAATAGACAGGGGGCGGGTCACCGGGGAGCTGTTTTTT. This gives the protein CASRIDRGRVTGELFF.